The present entry profiles one T cell receptor (beta chain) with its context. Arm-PCR of CDR3 regions and iRepertoire HTBI primers were used to build TCR beta libraries. From the multiplex PCR reads, TCRdb called clonotypes with MiXCR, one entry per CDR3 protein. The sample contains approximately 390,000 distinct CDR3 sequences, about 16% of which appear only once. Time point in this sample: newly diagnosed GD, antithyroid drugs for less than 3 months. Following extraction of RNA from PBMCs, that RNA was used to make the TCR library. Enrollment of patients was through an endocrinology department in Xi'an, China. This record comes from a study of regulatory T cells in long-lasting Graves disease. The trim removed 0 bases at V and 5 bases at J, leaving 11 bases unmatched. This CDR3 has 16 residues. CDR1 is DFQATT and CDR2 is SNEGSKA in the germline V gene (reference sequence). This sample also belongs to another study, concerning T cells in Graves' hyperthyroidism and ophthalmopathy.

The sample was peripheral blood mononuclear cells (PBMCs), taken at new diagnosis, from a patient treated with antithyroid drugs. The chain joins TRBV20-1 to TRBJ2-3, with 7 bases identical to TRBD2. This TCR derives from a woman aged 18 to 35 with Graves disease. Here the CDR3 reads CSARDWGSGSQDTQYF. For the CDR3, the DNA is TGCAGTGCTAGAGATTGGGGTAGCGGGTCACAAGATACGCAGTATTTT.